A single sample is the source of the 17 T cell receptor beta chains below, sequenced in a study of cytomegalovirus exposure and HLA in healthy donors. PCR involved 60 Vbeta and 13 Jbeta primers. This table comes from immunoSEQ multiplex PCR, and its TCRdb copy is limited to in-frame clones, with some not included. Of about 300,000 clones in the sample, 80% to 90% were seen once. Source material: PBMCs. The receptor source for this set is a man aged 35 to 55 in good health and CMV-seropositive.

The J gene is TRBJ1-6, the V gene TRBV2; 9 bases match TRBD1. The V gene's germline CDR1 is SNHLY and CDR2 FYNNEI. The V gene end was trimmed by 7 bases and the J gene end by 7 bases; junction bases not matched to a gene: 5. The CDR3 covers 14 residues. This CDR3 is CASKRDRENSPLHF. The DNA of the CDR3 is TGTGCCAGCAAACGGGACAGGGAGAATTCACCCCTCCACTTT.

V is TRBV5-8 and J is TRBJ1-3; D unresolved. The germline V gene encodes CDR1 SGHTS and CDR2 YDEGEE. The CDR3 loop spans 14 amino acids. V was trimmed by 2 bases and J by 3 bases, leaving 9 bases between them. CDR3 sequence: CASSFSGVGNTIYF. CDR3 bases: TGTGCCAGCAGCTTCAGCGGGGTTGGAAACACCATATATTTT.

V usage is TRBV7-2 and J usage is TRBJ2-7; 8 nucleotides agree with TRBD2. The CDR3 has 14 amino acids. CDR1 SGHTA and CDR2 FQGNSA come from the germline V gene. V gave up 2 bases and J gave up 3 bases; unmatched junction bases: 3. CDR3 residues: CASSLLLADYEQYF. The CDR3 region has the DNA TGTGCCAGCAGCTTACTACTAGCGGACTACGAGCAGTACTTC.

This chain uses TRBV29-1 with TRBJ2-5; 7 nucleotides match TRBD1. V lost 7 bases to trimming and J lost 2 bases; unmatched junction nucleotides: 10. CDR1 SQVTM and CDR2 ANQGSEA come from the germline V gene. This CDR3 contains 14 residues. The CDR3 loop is CSAKQGTSQETQYF. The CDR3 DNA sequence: TGCAGCGCGAAACAGGGGACCTCTCAAGAGACCCAGTACTTC.

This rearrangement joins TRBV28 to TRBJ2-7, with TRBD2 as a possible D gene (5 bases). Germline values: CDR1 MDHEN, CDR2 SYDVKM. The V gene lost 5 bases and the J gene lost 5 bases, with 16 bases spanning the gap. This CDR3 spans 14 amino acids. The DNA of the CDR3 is TGTGCCAGCAGTCCACAACTAGTACTCCACGAGCAGTACTTC. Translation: CASSPQLVLHEQYF.

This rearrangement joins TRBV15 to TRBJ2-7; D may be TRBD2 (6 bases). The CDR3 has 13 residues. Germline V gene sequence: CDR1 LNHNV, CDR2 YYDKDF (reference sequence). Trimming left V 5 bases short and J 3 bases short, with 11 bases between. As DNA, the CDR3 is TGTGCCACCAGCGCAGGAGGGAACTACGAGCAGTACTTC. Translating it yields CATSAGGNYEQYF.

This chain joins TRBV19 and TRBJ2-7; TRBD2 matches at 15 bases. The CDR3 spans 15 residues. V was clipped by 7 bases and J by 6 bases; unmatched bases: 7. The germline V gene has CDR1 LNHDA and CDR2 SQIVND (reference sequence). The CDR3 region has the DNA TGTGCCAGTACACCGGGACTAGCGGGAGGCACCGAGCAGTACTTC. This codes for CASTPGLAGGTEQYF.

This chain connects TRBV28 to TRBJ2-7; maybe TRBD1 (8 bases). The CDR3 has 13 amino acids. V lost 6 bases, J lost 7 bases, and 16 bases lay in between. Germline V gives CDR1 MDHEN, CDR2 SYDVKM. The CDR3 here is CASSNRGGGEQYF. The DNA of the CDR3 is TGTGCCAGCAGCAACAGGGGGGGAGGGGAGCAGTACTTC.

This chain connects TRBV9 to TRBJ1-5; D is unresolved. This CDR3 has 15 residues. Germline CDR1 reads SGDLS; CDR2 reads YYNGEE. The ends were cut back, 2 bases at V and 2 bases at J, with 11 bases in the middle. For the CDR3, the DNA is TGTGCCAGCAGCGTCGGCCGGGGTGGCAATCAGCCCCAGCATTTT. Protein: CASSVGRGGNQPQHF.

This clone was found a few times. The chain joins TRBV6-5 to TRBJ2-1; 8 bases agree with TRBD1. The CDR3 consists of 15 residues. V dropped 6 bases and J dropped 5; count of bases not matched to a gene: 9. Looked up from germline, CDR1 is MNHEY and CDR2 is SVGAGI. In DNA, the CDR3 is TGTGCCAGCAGCCCCGGGACAGGAGTACACAATGAGCAGTTCTTC. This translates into CASSPGTGVHNEQFF.

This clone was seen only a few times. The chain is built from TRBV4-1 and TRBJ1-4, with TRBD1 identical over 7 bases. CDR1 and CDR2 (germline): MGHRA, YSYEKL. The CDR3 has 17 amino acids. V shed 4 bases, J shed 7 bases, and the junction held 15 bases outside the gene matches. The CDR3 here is CASSPAGTTGYGEKLFF. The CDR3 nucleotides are TGCGCCAGCAGCCCTGCCGGGACGACAGGGTATGGTGAAAAACTGTTTTTT.

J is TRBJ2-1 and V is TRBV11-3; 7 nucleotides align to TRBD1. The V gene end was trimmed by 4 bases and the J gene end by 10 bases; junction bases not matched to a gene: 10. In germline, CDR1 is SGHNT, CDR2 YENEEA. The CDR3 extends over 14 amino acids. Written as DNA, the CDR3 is TGTGCCAGCAGCTCCCATCAGGGGGATCCGGAGCAGTTCTTC. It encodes CASSSHQGDPEQFF.

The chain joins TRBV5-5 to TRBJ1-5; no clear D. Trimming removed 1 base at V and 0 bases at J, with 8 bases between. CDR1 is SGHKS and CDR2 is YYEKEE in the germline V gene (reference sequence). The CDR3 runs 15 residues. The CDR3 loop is CASSLRGNSNQPQHF. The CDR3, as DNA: TGTGCCAGCAGCTTGCGCGGGAATAGCAATCAGCCCCAGCATTTT. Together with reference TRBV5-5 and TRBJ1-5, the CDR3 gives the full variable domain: DAGVTQSPTHLIKTRGQQVTLRCSPISGHKSVSWYQQVLGQGPQFIFQYYEKEERGRGNFPDRFSARQFPNYSSELNVNALLLGDSALYLCASSLRGNSNQPQHFGDGTRLSIL.

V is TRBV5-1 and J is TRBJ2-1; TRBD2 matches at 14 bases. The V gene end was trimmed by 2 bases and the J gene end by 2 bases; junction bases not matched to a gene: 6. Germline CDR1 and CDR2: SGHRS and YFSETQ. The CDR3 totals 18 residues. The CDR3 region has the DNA TGCGCCAGCAGCTTAACAGGACTAGCGGGAGGACCCTACAATGAGCAGTTCTTC. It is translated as CASSLTGLAGGPYNEQFF.

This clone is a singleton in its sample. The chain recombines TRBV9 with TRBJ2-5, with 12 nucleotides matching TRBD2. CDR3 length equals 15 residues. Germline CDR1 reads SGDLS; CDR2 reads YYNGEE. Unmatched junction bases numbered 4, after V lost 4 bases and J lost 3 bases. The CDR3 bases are TGTGCCAGCAGCCCCCGACTAGCGGGGGAAGAGACCCAGTACTTC. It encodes CASSPRLAGEETQYF. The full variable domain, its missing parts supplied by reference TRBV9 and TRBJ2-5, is DSGVTQTPKHLITATGQRVTLRCSPRSGDLSVYWYQQSLDQGLQFLIQYYNGEERAKGNILERFSAQQFPDLHSELNLSSLELGDSALYFCASSPRLAGEETQYFGPGTRLLVL.

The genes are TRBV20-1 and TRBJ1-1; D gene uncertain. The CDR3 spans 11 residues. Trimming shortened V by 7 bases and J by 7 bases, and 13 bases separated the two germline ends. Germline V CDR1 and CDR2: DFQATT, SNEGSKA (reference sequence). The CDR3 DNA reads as TGCAGTGGAGCGGTGAGTGATGAAGCTTTCTTT. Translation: CSGAVSDEAFF.

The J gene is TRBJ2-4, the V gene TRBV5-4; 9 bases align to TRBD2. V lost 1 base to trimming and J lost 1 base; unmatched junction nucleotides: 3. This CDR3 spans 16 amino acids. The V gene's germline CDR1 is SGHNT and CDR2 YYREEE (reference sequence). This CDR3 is CASSLNSGSAKNIQYF. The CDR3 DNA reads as TGTGCCAGCAGCTTGAATAGCGGGAGTGCCAAAAACATTCAGTACTTC.